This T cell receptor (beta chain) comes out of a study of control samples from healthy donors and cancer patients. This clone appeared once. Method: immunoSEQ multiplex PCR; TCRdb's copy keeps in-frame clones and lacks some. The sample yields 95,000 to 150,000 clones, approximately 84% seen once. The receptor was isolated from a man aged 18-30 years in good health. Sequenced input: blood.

The CDR3 is CASSLRRGGIEGANIQYF. The CDR3 DNA follows: TGTGCCAGCAGCTTAAGGCGAGGGGGAATAGAGGGGGCAAACATTCAGTACTTC. The chain couples TRBV11-2 to TRBJ2-4; TRBD1 matches 7 bases. V lost 2 bases and J lost 6; bases outside the gene matches: 16. This CDR3 is built from 18 residues. In germline, CDR1 is SGHAT, CDR2 FQNNGV.